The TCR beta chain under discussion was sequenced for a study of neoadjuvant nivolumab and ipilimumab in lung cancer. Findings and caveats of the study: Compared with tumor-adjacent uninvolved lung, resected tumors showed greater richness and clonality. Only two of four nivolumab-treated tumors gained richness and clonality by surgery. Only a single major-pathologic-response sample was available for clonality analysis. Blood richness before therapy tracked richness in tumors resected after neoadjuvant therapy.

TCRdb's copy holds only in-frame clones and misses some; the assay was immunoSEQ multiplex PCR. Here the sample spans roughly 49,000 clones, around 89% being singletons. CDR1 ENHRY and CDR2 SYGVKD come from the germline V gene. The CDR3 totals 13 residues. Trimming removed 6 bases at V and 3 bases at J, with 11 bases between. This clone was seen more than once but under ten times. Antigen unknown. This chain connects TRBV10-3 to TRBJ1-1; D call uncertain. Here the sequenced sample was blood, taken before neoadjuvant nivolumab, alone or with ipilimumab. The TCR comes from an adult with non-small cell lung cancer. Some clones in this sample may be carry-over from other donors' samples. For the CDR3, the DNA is TGTGCCATCAGGGAGAAGTTGGACACTGAAGCTTTCTTT. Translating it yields CAIREKLDTEAFF.